This TCR beta chain was captured in a study of blood T cell repertoires in COVID-19. For the study at large: Sites in the United States, Italy and Spain provided acute and convalescent COVID-19 samples. The cDNA or gDNA used as material had been derived from T cells, B-cell-depleted T cells, or PBMCs.

The ends lost 5 bases at V and 3 bases at J; junction bases unmatched: 10. The germline gives CDR1 SEHNR, CDR2 FQNEAQ (reference sequence). The CDR3 has 16 amino acids. Original methodology: From reference gene primer amplification, estimates of nucleated cell counts were derived. Clones were sequenced by immunoSEQ multiplex PCR, and TCRdb holds only the in-frame ones, with some missing. V, J and clone size derive from that table, while D and trimming were established from the DNA sequence. Counted here are over 150,000 clones, approximately 87% occurring once; the ten biggest clones make up 0.88%. The source of this sequence is a woman aged 18-30 years who had recovered from COVID-19. The V and J genes are TRBV7-9 and TRBJ2-1; TRBD1 agrees at 7 bases. Sequencing was carried out using peripheral blood. The CDR3 here is CASSTQGTQNYNEQFF. For the CDR3, the DNA is TGTGCCAGCAGCACACAGGGGACACAAAACTACAATGAGCAGTTCTTC.